Included here is one T cell receptor beta chain sequence, with context. Its antigen is unknown. The sample originates from a study of T cell responses to AZD1222 COVID-19 vaccine. Study as a whole: Pooled together were second doses at about 4 or about 12 weeks.

Study findings and constraints: Repertoire sampling happened only post peak T cell response. Among the donors, most were white British and more were female, and clonal diversity was possibly underestimated.

V shed 2 bases and J shed 2 bases, with 12 bases lying between them. Germline V gene sequence: CDR1 MNHEY, CDR2 SVGAGI. The CDR3 extends over 16 amino acids. Sequencing was performed with immunoSEQ multiplex PCR; in TCRdb, only in-frame clones are kept and a portion is missing. Among about 170,000 clones listed, over 85% were seen once. This clonotype originated in an adult in good health. V gene TRBV6-5 combines with J gene TRBJ2-2; D may be TRBD1 or TRBD2 (5 bases each). Sequencing was performed on peripheral blood, taken on day 0 of AZD1222 vaccination. The CDR3 loop is CASSYAFRDNTGELFF. CDR3 sequence (DNA): TGTGCCAGCAGTTACGCATTCCGGGACAACACCGGGGAGCTGTTTTTT.